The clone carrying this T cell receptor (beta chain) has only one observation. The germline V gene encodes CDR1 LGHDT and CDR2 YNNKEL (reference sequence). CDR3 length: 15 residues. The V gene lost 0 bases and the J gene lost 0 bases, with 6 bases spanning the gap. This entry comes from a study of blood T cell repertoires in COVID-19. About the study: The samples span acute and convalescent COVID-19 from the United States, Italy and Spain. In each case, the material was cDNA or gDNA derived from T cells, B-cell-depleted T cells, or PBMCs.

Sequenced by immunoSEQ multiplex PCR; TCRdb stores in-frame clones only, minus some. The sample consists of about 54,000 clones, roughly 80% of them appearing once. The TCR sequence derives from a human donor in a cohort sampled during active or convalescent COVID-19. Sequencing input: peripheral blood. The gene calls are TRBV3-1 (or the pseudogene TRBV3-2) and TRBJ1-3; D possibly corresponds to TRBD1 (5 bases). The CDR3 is CASSQETVSGNTIYF. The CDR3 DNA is TGTGCCAGCAGCCAAGAGACAGTCTCTGGAAACACCATATATTTT.